These 3 T cell receptor beta chains were sequenced from one sample in a study of response to subunit inactivated influenza vaccine. TCRdb reprocessed the RT-PCR reads via MiXCR and lists one record per CDR3 protein. The sample carries more than 700,000 distinct CDR3 sequences, 21% recorded once. The sample in question was PBMCs from blood, obtained 5 to 6 days after vaccination. These receptors came from a man aged 45-65 years who received an inactivated influenza vaccine.

This clonotype was counted only a few times. The chain recombines TRBV4-2 with TRBJ2-1, with TRBD2 identical over 8 bases. The V segment lost 0 bases and the J segment 6 bases; nucleotides outside the gene matches: 7. The CDR3 spans 16 residues. Germline assignment: CDR1 LGHNA and CDR2 YNFKEQ. The CDR3 nucleotides read TGTGCCAGCAGCCAAGAGAGAGCGGGAGCTGGCAATGAGCAGTTCTTC. This sequence encodes CASSQERAGAGNEQFF.

This clonotype was seen a handful of times. The chain joins TRBV20-1 to TRBJ1-6; perhaps TRBD1 as D (5 bases). There are 14 residues in the CDR3. Trimming removed 6 bases from V and 4 bases from J, with 13 bases in between. CDR1 and CDR2 (germline): DFQATT, SNEGSKA (reference sequence). The DNA of the CDR3 is TGCAGTGCCTCTTGGGGGGGATATAATTCACCCCTCCACTTT. The encoded protein is CSASWGGYNSPLHF.

The V and J genes are TRBV3-1 and TRBJ1-1; 8 nucleotides line up with TRBD1. Germline V gives CDR1 LGHDT, CDR2 YNNKEL (reference sequence). The CDR3 contains 14 residues. Germline trimming cut 6 bases from V and 4 bases from J; bases unmatched to any gene: 7. The CDR3 DNA reads as TGTGCCAGCAGGGACAGGGCCCCGGGCACTGAAGCTTTCTTT. Amino acid sequence: CASRDRAPGTEAFF.